This TCR beta chain was observed in a study of shared clonotypes between healthy human individuals (TCRdb year 2020). Regarding the research as a whole: The cohort included a few men and a couple of women between 18 and 49 years of age. For each donor, CD4 naive and CD4 memory were each run on three plates, CD8 naive on two plates, and CD8 memory on one plate. Blood TCR repertoires of four to six healthy adults were deeply sequenced to estimate repertoire size and the extent of clonotype sharing between individuals. To increase sequencing depth and limit assay-specific biases, TCR repertoire library preparation and sequencing were carried out by different laboratories using diverse techniques. Leukapheresis yielded between about 0.85 and 9 billion PBMCs per donor. Broader findings and caveats from the paper: Higher generation probabilities were observed for clonotypes shared by all four sorted-subset donors than for non-shared clonotypes. Based on pairwise subsampling, the degree of clonotype sharing among donors was expected to be affected by sequencing depth. Across a handful of donors, around 5% of naive CD4, roughly 3.3% of naive CD8, 2% to 2.5% of memory CD4, and roughly 0.4% of memory CD8 clonotypes were shared. Incomplete sequencing was indicated by rarefaction of sorted-subset datasets, despite the large sequencing depth. The small number of donors limited the genetic and exposure-history diversity represented. Sampling was restricted to blood, and TCR repertoires in tissues likely differ from the TCR repertoires found in blood. Naive subsets generally had larger estimated clonotype richness than memory subsets did.

Turning to this clone: The clone's antigen remains unknown. No clone much larger than this one lies a single base away; base qualities are absent.

The donors were healthy, HIV-negative adults with no recently reported acute infections or vaccinations. Only Caucasian adults living in Nashville, Tennessee, USA were represented among the donors. CD4+ T cells were enriched through magnetic negative selection, after which naive cells were positively selected on CD45RA and the remaining negative fraction served as the memory subset. Blood was collected by leukapheresis, and PBMCs were isolated by Ficoll-Histopaque density gradient centrifugation and then cryopreserved in liquid nitrogen vapor phase. Analytical flow cytometry was used to check the purity and quantity of every magnetically sorted T cell population. Genomic DNA was isolated from every sorted fraction and measured by UV absorbance on a Nanodrop 2000c. Using the deep immunoSEQ assay, multiplex PCR amplified TCR CDR3 regions from genomic DNA. Genomic DNA extracted from each cell subset was distributed evenly over all wells of several immunoSEQ 96-well plates, and each plate served as one replicate. For sorted subsets, roughly 200 ng genomic DNA, equal to tens of thousands of T cell genomes, was loaded into each replicate PCR. Purified libraries were measured with a Qubit 3.0 fluorometer, size-checked on a Bioanalyzer 2100, and measured again with the KAPA Library Quantification kit. Every immunoSEQ 96-well plate was sequenced on a separate single-read 150-cycle Illumina NextSeq 550 flow cell. Per the original workflow: Because the immunoSEQ output held only junctional sequences and lacked quality scores, the filtering could not match the filtering applied to full-length reads. To assign V/J genes and CDR3, sequences were annotated using PyIR, a Python wrapper for IgBLAST v1.9, with IMGT germline references. Reads were removed for weak V/J assignments (E-value above 1e-6), missing CDR3, stop codons, out-of-frame junctions, or ambiguous translated residues. V3J clonotypes were defined as sequences sharing the same inferred V gene, J gene, and CDR3 amino acid sequence. Percentage overlap between repertoires was calculated by dividing the number of shared unique clonotypes by the size of the smaller repertoire. Richness of each repertoire was evaluated using RTK rarefaction, the Chao1 estimator, and Recon v2.1 estimates of unobserved clonotypes. Generation probabilities were computed with OLGA for all TCRbeta clonotypes obtained by the gDNA method from four donors. The clones in this table, taken by TCRdb from immuneACCESS, are in-frame only. Not every clone is retained; where verified, under half of the shortfall comes from an unresolved V gene, and the cause of the rest is unknown. Clonal size and the V and J genes are those of that table, whereas D and trimming came from the DNA. The sample table contains more than 2 million clones; only one count was recorded for around 95% of them. In total, the top ten clones hold more than 0.1% of the sample.

Trimming leaves V shorter by 4 bases and J shorter by 15 bases, with the junction holding 11 bases beyond the gene matches. From the cysteine up to the phenylalanine, the CDR3 has a length of 13 residues. Only the CDR3 portion is preserved as DNA: 39 bases, with reading frame beginning at the first base. CDR1 is given as MNHEY and CDR2 as SVGAGI, both from the germline V gene. The chain joins TRBV6-5 to TRBJ2-1; 8 of the junction bases match TRBD1. This TCR was recovered from a young man in good health. Sequencing was done on a sample of naive CD4+ T cells sorted from blood. Per the publication, the cell subset or site label means: CD45RA+ positively selected. In nucleotide form, the sequence is TGTGCCAGCAGTTCGCTATCGCAGGGGGCAACGTTCTTC. Its coded protein is CASSSLSQGATFF.